What follows are 5 T cell receptor beta chains derived from one specimen sequenced in a study of T cell responses to AZD1222 COVID-19 vaccine. Here immunoSEQ multiplex PCR was the method, and the copy in TCRdb shows in-frame clones only, minus some. The repertoire has over 100,000 clones, approximately 84% of them found once; the top ten carry 20% to 25%. This specimen consisted of peripheral blood, obtained on day 0 of AZD1222 vaccination. The receptors shown here come from an adult in good health.

The chain combines TRBV18 with TRBJ2-4, with 8 bases lining up with TRBD1. Germline CDR1 KGHSH, CDR2 LQKENI. The CDR3 length is 16 residues. Unmatched junction bases numbered 7, after V lost 6 bases and J lost 0 bases. The DNA of the CDR3 is TGTGCCAGCTCGCAGGGGGCGGTGGGAGCCAAAAACATTCAGTACTTC. Translating it yields CASSQGAVGAKNIQYF.

This rearrangement joins TRBV12-3 or TRBV12-4 to TRBJ2-1; D unclear. This CDR3 is 13 amino acids long. V lost 11 bases and J lost 0, with 11 bases in between. For the CDR3, the DNA is TGTGCCGGTGCAAAAGACTCCTACAATGAGCAGTTCTTC. Its protein product is CAGAKDSYNEQFF.

The chain combines TRBV27 with TRBJ2-1; D unclear. The CDR3 covers 15 residues. V lost 5 bases and J lost 5, with 16 bases in between. Germline-derived CDR1 and CDR2 are MNHEY and SMNVEV (reference sequence). The CDR3 region is CASSNKWWQNNEQFF. CDR3 DNA: TGTGCCAGCAGTAACAAGTGGTGGCAGAACAATGAGCAGTTCTTC.

This clone has more than one count but fewer than ten. The chain has TRBV6-1 and TRBJ1-4, with 9 bases identical to TRBD1. The CDR3 extends over 13 amino acids. Per germline, CDR1 MNHNS and CDR2 SASEGT. With 2 bases clipped from V and 13 bases from J, the junction kept 5 bases outside the gene matches. DNA of the CDR3: TGTGCCAGCAGTGAAAAGGGGGGACAGGGACTGTTTTTT. This encodes CASSEKGGQGLFF.

This clone has a single count. The V gene is TRBV29-1, the J gene TRBJ1-1; D might be TRBD1 (5 bases). This CDR3 contains 12 residues. CDR1 is SQVTM, CDR2 ANQGSEA, per germline. Trimming left V 8 bases short and J 1 base short, with 11 bases between. This CDR3 reads CSPGGGNTEAFF. The CDR3 DNA is TGCAGCCCTGGGGGAGGGAACACTGAAGCTTTCTTT. The full variable domain, in which reference TRBV29-1 and TRBJ1-1 provide the parts outside the CDR3, is SAVISQKPSRDICQRGTSLTIQCQVDSQVTMMFWYRQQPGQSLTLIATANQGSEATYESGFVIDKFPISRPNLTFSTLTVSNMSPEDSSIYLCSPGGGNTEAFFGQGTRLTVV.